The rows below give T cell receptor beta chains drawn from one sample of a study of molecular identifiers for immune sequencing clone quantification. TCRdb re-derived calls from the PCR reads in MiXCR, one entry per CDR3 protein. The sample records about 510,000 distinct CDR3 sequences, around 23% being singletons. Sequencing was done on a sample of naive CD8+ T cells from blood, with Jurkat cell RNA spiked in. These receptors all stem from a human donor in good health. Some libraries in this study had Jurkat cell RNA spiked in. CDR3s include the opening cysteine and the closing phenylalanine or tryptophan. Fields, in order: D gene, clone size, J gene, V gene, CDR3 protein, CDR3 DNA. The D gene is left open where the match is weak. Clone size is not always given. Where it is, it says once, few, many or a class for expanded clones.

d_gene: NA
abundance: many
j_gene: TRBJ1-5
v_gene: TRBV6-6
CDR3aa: CASSYSPGANQPQHF
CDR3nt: TGTGCCAGCAGTTACTCTCCGGGAGCCAATCAGCCCCAGCATTTT

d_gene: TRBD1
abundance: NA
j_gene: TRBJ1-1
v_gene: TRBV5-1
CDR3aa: CASSLGQGAFFGTEAFF
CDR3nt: TGCGCCAGCAGCCTCGGGCAGGGGGCTTTTTTTGGCACTGAAGCTTTCTTT

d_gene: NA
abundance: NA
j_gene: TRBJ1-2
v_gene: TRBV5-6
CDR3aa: CASSAGTSGYTF
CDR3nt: TGTGCCAGCAGCGCAGGGACGAGTGGCTACACCTTC

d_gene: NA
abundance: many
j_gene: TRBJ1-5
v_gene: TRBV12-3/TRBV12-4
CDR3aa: CASSLAGWAQPQHF
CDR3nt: TGTGCCAGCAGTTTAGCCGGTTGGGCCCAGCCCCAGCATTTT

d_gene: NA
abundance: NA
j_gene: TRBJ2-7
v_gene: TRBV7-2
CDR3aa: CASSLYGPEGPSYEQYF
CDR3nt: TGTGCCAGCAGCCTATATGGCCCGGAGGGGCCGTCCTACGAGCAGTACTTC

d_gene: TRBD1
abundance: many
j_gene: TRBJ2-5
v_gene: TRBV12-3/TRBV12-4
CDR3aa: CASSPQGSQETQYF
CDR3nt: TGTGCCAGCAGCCCACAGGGGTCCCAAGAGACCCAGTACTTC

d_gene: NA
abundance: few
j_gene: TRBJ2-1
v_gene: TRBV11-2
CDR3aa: CASSLGGAEFF
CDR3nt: TGTGCCAGCAGCTTGGGGGGCGCGGAGTTCTTC

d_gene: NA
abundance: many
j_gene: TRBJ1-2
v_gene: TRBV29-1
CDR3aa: CSVETYGYTF
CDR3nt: TGCAGCGTTGAAACCTATGGCTACACCTTC

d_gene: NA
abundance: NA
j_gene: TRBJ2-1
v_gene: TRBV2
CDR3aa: CAGSEMGSEQFF
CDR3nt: TGTGCCGGCAGTGAAATGGGGAGTGAGCAGTTCTTC

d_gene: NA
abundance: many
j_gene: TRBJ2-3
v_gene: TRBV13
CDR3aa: CASAPQWGDTQYF
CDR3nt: TGTGCCAGCGCCCCCCAGTGGGGAGATACGCAGTATTTT

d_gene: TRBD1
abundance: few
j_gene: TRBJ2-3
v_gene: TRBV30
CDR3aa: CAWRIDRGDFLHTDTQYF
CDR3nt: TGTGCCTGGAGGATCGACAGGGGGGATTTCTTGCACACAGATACGCAGTATTTT

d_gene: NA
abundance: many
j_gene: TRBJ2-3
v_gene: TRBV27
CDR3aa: CASSLSWPYTDTQYF
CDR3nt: TGTGCCAGCAGTTTATCTTGGCCTTACACAGATACGCAGTATTTT

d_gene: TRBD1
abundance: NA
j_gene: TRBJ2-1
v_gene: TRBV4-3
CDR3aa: CASSWDSSYNEQFF
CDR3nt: TGCGCCAGCAGCTGGGACAGCTCCTACAATGAGCAGTTCTTC

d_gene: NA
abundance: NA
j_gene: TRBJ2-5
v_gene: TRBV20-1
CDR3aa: CSARDWAAGETQYF
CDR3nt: TGCAGTGCTAGAGACTGGGCGGCGGGAGAGACCCAGTACTTC

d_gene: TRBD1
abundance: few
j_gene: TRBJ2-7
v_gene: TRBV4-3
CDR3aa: CASSAGRGQGYEQYF
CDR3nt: TGCGCCAGCAGCGCCGGGAGGGGACAGGGGTACGAGCAGTACTTC

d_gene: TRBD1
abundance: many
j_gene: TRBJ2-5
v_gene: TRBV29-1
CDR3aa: CSVEAQDRVYQETQYF
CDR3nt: TGCAGCGTTGAAGCCCAGGACAGGGTGTACCAAGAGACCCAGTACTTC

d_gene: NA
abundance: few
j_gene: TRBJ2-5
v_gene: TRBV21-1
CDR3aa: CASRGTRSETQYF
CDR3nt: TGTGCCAGCAGGGGGACTAGATCCGAGACCCAGTACTTC

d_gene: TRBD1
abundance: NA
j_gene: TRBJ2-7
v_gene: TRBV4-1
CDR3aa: CASSQMTGGPYEQYF
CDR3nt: TGCGCCAGCAGCCAAATGACAGGGGGGCCCTACGAGCAGTACTTC

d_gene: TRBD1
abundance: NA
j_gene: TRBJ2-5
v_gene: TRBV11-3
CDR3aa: CASSLGPRDSPHLQETQYF
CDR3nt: TGTGCCAGCAGCTTAGGGCCTCGGGACAGTCCCCATCTCCAAGAGACCCAGTACTTC

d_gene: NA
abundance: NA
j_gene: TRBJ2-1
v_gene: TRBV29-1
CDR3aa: CSDGYPGLGNEQFF
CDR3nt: TGCAGCGACGGCTACCCGGGGTTAGGGAATGAGCAGTTCTTC

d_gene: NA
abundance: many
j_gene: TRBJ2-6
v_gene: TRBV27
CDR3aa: CASSFSGANVLTF
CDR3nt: TGTGCCAGCAGTTTCTCTGGGGCCAACGTCCTGACTTTC

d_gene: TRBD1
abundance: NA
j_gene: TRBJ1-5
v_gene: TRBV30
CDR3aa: CAWSAGQGGLSNQPQHF
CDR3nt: TGTGCCTGGAGTGCCGGACAGGGTGGCCTTAGCAATCAGCCCCAGCATTTT

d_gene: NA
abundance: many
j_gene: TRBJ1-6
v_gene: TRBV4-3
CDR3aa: CASSQEEGRNSPLHF
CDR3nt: TGCGCCAGCAGCCAAGAAGAGGGAAGAAATTCACCCCTCCACTTT

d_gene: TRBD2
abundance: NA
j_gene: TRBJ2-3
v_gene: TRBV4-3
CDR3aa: CASSQVEGGLAGATDTQYF
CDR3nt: TGCGCCAGCAGCCAAGTAGAGGGTGGACTAGCGGGGGCCACAGATACGCAGTATTTT

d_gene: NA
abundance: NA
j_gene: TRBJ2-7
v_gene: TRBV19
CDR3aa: CASSAGVNEQYF
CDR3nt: TGTGCCAGTAGTGCTGGGGTTAACGAGCAGTACTTC

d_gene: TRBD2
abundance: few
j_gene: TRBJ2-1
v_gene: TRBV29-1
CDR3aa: CSVEWRGGRLSTYNEQFF
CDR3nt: TGCAGCGTTGAGTGGCGGGGGGGCCGACTGTCAACTTACAATGAGCAGTTCTTC

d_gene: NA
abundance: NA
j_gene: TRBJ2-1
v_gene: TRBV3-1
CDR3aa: CAGSQEIIYYNEQFF
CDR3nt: TGTGCCGGCAGCCAAGAAATTATATACTACAATGAGCAGTTCTTC

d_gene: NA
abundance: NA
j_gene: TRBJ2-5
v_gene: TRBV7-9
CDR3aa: CGSSLLPQETQYF
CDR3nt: TGTGGCAGCAGCTTACTTCCGCAAGAGACCCAGTACTTC

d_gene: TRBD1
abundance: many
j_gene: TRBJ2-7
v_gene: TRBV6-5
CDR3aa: CASSLPDRVYEQYF
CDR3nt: TGTGCCAGCAGTTTACCGGACAGGGTCTACGAGCAGTACTTC

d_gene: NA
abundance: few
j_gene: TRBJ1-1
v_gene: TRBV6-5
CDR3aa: CASSYLSVDKKNTEAFF
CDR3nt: TGTGCCAGCAGTTACTTGTCCGTTGACAAAAAAAACACTGAAGCTTTCTTT

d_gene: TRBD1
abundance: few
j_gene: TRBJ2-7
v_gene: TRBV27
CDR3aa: CASSLAGTGGYEQYF
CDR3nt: TGTGCCAGCAGTTTAGCTGGGACAGGGGGCTACGAGCAGTACTTC

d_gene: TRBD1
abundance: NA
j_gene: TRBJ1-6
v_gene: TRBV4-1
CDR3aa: CASSQEGTGYSPLHF
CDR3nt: TGCGCCAGCAGCCAAGAAGGGACAGGGTATTCACCCCTCCACTTT

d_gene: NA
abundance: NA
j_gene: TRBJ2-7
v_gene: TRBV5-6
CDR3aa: CASSLWGIRNEQYF
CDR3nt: TGTGCCAGCAGCTTGTGGGGCATCAGGAACGAGCAGTACTTC

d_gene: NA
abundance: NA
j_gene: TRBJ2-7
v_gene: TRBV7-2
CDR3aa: CASSLYEDRAYEQYF
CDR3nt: TGTGCCAGCAGCTTATATGAGGACAGAGCCTACGAGCAGTACTTC

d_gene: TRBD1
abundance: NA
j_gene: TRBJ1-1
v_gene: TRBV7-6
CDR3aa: CASSLLDRVRMNTEAFF
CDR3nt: TGTGCCAGCAGCCTTCTGGACAGGGTGCGAATGAACACTGAAGCTTTCTTT

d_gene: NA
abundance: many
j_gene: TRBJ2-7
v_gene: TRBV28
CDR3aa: CASRDTAYEQYF
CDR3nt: TGTGCCAGCCGGGACACTGCCTACGAGCAGTACTTC

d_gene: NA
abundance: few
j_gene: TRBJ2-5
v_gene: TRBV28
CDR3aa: CASSLPTRDMLETQYF
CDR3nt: TGTGCCAGCAGTTTACCCACCCGAGACATGTTAGAGACCCAGTACTTC

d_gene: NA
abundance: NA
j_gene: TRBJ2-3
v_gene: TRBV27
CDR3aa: CANNLTGVLPDTQYF
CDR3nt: TGTGCCAACAACTTAACGGGAGTGTTGCCAGATACGCAGTATTTT

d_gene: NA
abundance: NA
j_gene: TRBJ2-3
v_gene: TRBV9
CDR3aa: CASQGDNTQYF
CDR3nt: TGTGCCAGCCAGGGAGACAATACGCAGTATTTT

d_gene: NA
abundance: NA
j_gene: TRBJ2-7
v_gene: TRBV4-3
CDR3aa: CASSQDRPGNHEQYF
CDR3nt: TGCGCCAGCAGCCAAGACCGGCCGGGGAACCACGAGCAGTACTTC

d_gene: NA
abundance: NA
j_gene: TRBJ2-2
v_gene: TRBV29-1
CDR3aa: CSVVGFHGELFF
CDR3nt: TGCAGCGTTGTAGGATTTCACGGGGAGCTGTTTTTT

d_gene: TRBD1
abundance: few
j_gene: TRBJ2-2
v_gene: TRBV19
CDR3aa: CATGPGQGATGELFF
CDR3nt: TGTGCCACCGGCCCGGGACAGGGGGCCACCGGGGAGCTGTTTTTT

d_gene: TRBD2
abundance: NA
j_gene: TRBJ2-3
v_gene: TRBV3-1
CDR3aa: CASSQQYEGLVQAGTQYF
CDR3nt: TGTGCCAGCAGCCAACAGTACGAAGGACTAGTTCAGGCTGGTACGCAGTATTTT

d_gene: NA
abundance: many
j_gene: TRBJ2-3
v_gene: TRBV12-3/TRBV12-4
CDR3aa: CASTLSGLTDTQYF
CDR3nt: TGTGCCAGCACCCTATCAGGGTTGACAGATACGCAGTATTTT